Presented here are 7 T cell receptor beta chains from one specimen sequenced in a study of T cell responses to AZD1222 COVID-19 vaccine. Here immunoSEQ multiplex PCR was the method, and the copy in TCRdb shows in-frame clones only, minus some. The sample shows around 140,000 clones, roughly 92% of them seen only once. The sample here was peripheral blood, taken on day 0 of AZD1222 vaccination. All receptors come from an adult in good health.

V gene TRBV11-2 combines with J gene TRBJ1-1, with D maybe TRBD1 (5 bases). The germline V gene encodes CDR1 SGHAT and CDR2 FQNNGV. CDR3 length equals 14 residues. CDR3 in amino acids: CGTGTGSMNTEAFF. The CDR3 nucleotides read TGTGGAACCGGGACCGGATCGATGAACACTGAAGCTTTCTTT.

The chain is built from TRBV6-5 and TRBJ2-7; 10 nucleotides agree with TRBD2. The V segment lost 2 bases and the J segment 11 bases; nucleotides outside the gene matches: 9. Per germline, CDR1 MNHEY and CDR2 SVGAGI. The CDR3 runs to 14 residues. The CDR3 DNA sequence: TGTGCCAGCAGTTACACGTCGGCCGGGACTAGCGAGTACTTC. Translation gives CASSYTSAGTSEYF.

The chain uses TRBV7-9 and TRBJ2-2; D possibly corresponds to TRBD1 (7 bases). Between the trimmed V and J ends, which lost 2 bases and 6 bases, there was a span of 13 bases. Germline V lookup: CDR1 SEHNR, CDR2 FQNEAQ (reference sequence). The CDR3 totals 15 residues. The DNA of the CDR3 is TGTGCCAGCAGCTTAATTTCAGGGGGGCCCGGGGAGCTGTTTTTT. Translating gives CASSLISGGPGELFF. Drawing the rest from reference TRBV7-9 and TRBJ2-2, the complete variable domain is DTGVSQNPRHKITKRGQNVTFRCDPISEHNRLYWYRQTLGQGPEFLTYFQNEAQLEKSRLLSDRFSAERPKGSFSTLEIQRTEQGDSAMYLCASSLISGGPGELFFGEGSRLTVL.

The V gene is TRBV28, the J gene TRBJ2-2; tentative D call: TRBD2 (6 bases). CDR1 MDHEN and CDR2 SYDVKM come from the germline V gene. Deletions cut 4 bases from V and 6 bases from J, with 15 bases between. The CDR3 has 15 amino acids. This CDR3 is CASSSQGGGSGELFF. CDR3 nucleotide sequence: TGTGCCAGCAGTTCCCAAGGAGGAGGGTCCGGGGAGCTGTTTTTT.

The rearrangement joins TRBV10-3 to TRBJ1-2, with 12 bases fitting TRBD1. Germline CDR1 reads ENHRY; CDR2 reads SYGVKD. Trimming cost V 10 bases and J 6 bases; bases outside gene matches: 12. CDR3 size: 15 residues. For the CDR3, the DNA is TGTGCCACCACTAGCGGGGACAGGGGGCCTGATGGCTACACCTTC. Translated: CATTSGDRGPDGYTF.

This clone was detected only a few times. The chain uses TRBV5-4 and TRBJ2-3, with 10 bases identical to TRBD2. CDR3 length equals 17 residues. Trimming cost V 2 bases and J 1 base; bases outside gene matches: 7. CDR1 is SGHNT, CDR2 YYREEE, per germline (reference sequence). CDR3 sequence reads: CASSFRFTSGGTDTQYF. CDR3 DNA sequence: TGTGCCAGCAGCTTTCGATTTACTAGCGGGGGCACAGATACGCAGTATTTT.

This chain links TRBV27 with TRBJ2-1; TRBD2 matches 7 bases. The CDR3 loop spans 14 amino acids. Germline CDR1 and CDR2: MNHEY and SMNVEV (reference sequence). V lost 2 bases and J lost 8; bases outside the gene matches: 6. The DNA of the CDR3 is TGTGCCAGCAGTTTAGGGCGGGAGACAGATGAGCAGTTCTTC. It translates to CASSLGRETDEQFF.